This TCR beta chain comes out of a study of T-cell reconstitution after alpha-beta-depleted transplantation in children (dated by TCRdb to 2015 to 2016). With regard to the full study: Using TCR repertoire profiling, the study quantitatively followed how T-cell immune reconstitution unfolded in children after TCRalphabeta/CD19-depleted allogeneic hematopoietic cell transplantation.

This clonotype was detected ten times or more. Which antigen it targets is not known. The record has no base qualities; no much larger clone is one base away. CDR1 and CDR2, per the germline V gene (reference sequence), are MNHEY and SMNVEV. V is cut by 2 bases and J by 5 bases, and the space between the germline ends is 7 bases. The CDR3 numbers 13 residues from cysteine through phenylalanine. The kept DNA is CDR3 alone, 39 bases in frame from the first base. Study-wide findings and limitations: The apparently early alphabetaT-cell count recovery about two months after transplant was reportedly dependent on only several hundred rapidly expanded clones derived from non-depleted graft cells. In some patients, high TCRbeta diversity at day 60 was attributed to recipient T cells and intrathymic progenitors that had survived conditioning. The frequencies of hyperexpanded clones fell over the following months, and after one year, T-cell counts and TCRbeta diversity were mostly attributed to newly produced T cells.

Library generation was performed with PCR. The listed sequencing device is Illumina HiSeq 2500. To normalize quantification of the TCRbeta repertoire, the TCR libraries were built with molecular barcoding that relied on unique molecular identifiers. Using fastp trimming at Q25 and MiXCR clonotype assembly, TCRdb reanalyzed the public sequencing data and kept in-frame beta chains. Each record represents a unique CDR3 protein, reported with the most common genes and DNA among its rows. This sample gives 150,000 to 200,000 distinct CDR3 sequences in total; about 6% of them show up just once. The ten largest clones add up to roughly 4.8% of the sample. This specimen's treatment or condition label, per the study, means: allogeneic hematopoietic cell transplantation with graft depleted of TCRalphabeta T cells and CD19 B cells. The children who served as transplant recipients had been given grafts of TCRalphabeta/CD19-depleted allogeneic hematopoietic cells.

The chain is encoded by TRBV27 joined to TRBJ2-1; the D gene cannot be resolved reliably. The starting material was PBMCs, obtained before TCRalphabeta/CD19-depleted stem cell transplant. This receptor was identified in a girl less than two years old with combined immunodeficiency, due to receive a stem cell transplant. The nucleotides are TGTGCCAGCAGTTTAGGCTTTAACAATGAGCAGTTCTTC. It encodes CASSLGFNNEQFF.